This record concerns one TCR beta chain sequence. Sequencing was performed with immunoSEQ multiplex PCR; in TCRdb, only in-frame clones are kept and a portion is missing. The sample lists 90,000 to 150,000 clones; approximately 80% were seen once. Germline CDR1 and CDR2: SGHVS and FQNEAQ. The length of the CDR3 is 12 residues. J was trimmed by 6 bases and V by 5 bases; bases with no gene match: 4. The source of the sample is a study of blood T cell repertoires in COVID-19. Study at large: Some COVID-19 samples were acute and others convalescent; all came from the United States, Italy and Spain. T cells, B-cell-depleted T cells, or PBMCs provided the cDNA or gDNA that served as material.

Sample: peripheral blood. This receptor was obtained from a man between 45 and 60 years old with acute or convalescent COVID-19. The rearrangement links TRBV7-8 to TRBJ2-7, with TRBD1 matching over 7 bases. In DNA, the CDR3 is TGTGCCAGCAGCCCTCACAGGGGCGAGCAGTACTTC. Amino acids: CASSPHRGEQYF. Together with reference TRBV7-8 and TRBJ2-7, the CDR3 gives the full variable domain: GAGVSQSPRYKVAKRGQDVALRCDPISGHVSLFWYQQALGQGPEFLTYFQNEAQLDKSGLPSDRFFAERPEGSVSTLKIQRTQQEDSAVYLCASSPHRGEQYFGPGTRLTVT.